This T cell receptor (beta chain) was observed in a study of siplizumab effects on memory and regulatory T cells. Sequencing of each sample assayed 95,000 to 100,000 TCR templates. Generated by immunoSEQ multiplex PCR, the TCRdb table keeps only in-frame clones and is missing some. This table holds over 100,000 clones, approximately 90% found once. With regard to this clone: Its specificity is unknown.

General observations from the study: Mean Treg-derived proportions of mappable alloreactive CD4+ clones were over 65% for siplizumab and approximately 25% for controls. Naive or memory phenotype was unassignable for roughly 75-95% of proliferating CD4+ or CD8+ clones.

The CDR3 has 14 residues. Germline values: CDR1 SGHRS, CDR2 YFSETQ. Deletions cut 2 bases from V and 6 bases from J, with 11 bases between. The J gene is TRBJ1-4, the V gene TRBV5-1, with D tentatively TRBD1 (5 bases). The TCR comes from a human donor in good health. Sample: Tregs sorted from blood. CDR3 in amino acids: CASSFQGEDEKLFF. CDR3 in DNA: TGCGCCAGCAGCTTCCAGGGTGAAGATGAAAAACTGTTTTTT.